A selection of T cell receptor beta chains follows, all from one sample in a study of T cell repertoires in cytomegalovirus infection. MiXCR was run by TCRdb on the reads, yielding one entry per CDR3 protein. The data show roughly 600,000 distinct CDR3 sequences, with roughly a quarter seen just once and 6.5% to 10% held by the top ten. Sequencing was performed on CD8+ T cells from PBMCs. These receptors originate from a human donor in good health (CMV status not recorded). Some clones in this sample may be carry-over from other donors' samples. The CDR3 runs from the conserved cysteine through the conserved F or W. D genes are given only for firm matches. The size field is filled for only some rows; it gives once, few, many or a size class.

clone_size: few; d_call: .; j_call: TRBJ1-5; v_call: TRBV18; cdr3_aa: CASSPNPRPSNQPQHF; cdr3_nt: TGTGCCAGCTCACCAAATCCCCGACCAAGCAATCAGCCCCAGCATTTT
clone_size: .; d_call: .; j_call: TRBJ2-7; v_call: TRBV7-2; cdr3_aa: CASSLARDGSSYEQYF; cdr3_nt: TGTGCCAGCAGCCTGGCCCGGGACGGGAGCTCCTACGAGCAGTACTTC
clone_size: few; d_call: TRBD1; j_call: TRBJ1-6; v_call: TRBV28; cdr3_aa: CASSPVGQGISPLHF; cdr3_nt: TGTGCCAGCAGTCCGGTCGGACAGGGGATTTCACCCCTCCACTTT
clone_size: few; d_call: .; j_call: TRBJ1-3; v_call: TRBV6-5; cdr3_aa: CASSYHPDETSGNTIYF; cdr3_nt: TGTGCCAGCAGTTACCACCCTGACGAGACCTCTGGAAACACCATATATTTT
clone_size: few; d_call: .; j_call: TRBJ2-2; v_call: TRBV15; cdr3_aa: CATSRIQADTGELFF; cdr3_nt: TGTGCCACCAGCAGGATCCAGGCTGACACCGGGGAGCTGTTTTTT
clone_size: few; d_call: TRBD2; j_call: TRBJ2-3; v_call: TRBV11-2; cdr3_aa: CASSLGVAGVIRTDTQYF; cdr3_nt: TGTGCCAGCAGCTTAGGGGTAGCGGGGGTTATTCGCACAGATACGCAGTATTTT
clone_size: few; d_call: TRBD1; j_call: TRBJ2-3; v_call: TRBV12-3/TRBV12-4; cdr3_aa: CASSQTGPRGTDTQYF; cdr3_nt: TGTGCCAGCAGTCAGACAGGGCCGAGAGGCACAGATACGCAGTATTTT
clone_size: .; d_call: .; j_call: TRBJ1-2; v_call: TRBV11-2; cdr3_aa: CASSLVYKVDGYTF; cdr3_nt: TGTGCCAGCAGCTTAGTCTACAAGGTGGATGGCTACACCTTC
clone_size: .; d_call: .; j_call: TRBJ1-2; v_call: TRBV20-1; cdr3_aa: CSARDPGYTF; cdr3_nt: TGCAGTGCGCGGGACCCTGGCTACACCTTC
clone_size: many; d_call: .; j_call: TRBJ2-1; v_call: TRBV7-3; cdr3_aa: CASSLRRGHEQFF; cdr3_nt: TGTGCCAGCAGCTTAAGGAGGGGGCATGAGCAGTTCTTC
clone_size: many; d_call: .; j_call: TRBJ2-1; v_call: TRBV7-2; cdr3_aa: CASSPSPNEQFF; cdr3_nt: TGTGCCAGCAGCCCAAGTCCCAATGAGCAGTTCTTC
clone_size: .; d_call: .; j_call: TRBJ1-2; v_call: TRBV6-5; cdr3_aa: CASSSGGPYGYTF; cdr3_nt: TGTGCCAGCAGTTCGGGCGGGCCCTATGGCTACACCTTC
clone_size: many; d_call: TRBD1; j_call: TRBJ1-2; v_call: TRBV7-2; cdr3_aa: CASSSTPSGTAPGGYTF; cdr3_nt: TGTGCCAGCAGCTCGACACCTTCCGGGACAGCCCCCGGTGGCTACACCTTC
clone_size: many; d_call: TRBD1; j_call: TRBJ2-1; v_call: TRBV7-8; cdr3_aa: CASSLGGQQSYNEQFF; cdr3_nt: TGTGCCAGCAGCTTAGGGGGACAGCAATCCTACAATGAGCAGTTCTTC
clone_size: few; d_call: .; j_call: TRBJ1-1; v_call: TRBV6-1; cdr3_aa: CASSEAILTGGTEAFF; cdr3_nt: TGTGCCAGCAGTGAAGCGATTCTTACGGGGGGCACTGAAGCTTTCTTT
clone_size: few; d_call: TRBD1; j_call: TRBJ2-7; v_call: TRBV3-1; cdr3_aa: CASSRNRDSTYEQYF; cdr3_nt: TGTGCCAGCAGCCGAAACCGGGACAGCACCTACGAGCAGTACTTC
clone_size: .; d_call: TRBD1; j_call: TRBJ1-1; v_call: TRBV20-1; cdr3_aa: CSARTGGTEAFF; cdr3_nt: TGCAGTGCTAGAACAGGGGGCACTGAAGCTTTCTTT
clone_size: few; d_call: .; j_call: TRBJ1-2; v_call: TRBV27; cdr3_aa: CASSLLGGDGYTF; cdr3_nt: TGTGCCAGCAGTTTATTGGGGGGGGATGGCTACACCTTC
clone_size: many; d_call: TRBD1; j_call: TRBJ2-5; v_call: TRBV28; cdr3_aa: CATDDREIETQYF; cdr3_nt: TGTGCCACCGACGACAGGGAGATAGAGACCCAGTACTTC
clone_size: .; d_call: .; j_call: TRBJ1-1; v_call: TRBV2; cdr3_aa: CASRKQGNTEAFF; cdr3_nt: TGTGCCAGCAGAAAACAGGGAAACACTGAAGCTTTCTTT
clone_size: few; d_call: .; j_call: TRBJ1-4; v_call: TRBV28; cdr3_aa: CASSFKPDTPEEKLFF; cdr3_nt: TGTGCCAGCAGTTTTAAGCCAGATACCCCGGAAGAAAAACTGTTTTTT
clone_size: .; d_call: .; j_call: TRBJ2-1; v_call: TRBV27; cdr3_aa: CASSNSAYNEQFF; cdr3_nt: TGTGCCAGCAGTAATTCGGCCTACAATGAGCAGTTCTTC
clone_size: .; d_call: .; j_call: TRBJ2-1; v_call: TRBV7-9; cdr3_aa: CASGLGSEQFF; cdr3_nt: TGTGCCAGCGGCCTGGGGAGTGAGCAGTTCTTC
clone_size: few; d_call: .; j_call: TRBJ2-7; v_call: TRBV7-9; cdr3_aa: CASRDFYEQYF; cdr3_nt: TGTGCCAGCAGGGATTTCTACGAGCAGTACTTC
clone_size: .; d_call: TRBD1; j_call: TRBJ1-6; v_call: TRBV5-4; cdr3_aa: CASSLAWTGENSPLHF; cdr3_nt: TGTGCCAGCAGCTTGGCTTGGACAGGGGAAAATTCACCCCTCCACTTT
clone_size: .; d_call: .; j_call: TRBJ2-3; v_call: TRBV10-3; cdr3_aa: CAISFLDNTDTQYF; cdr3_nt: TGTGCCATCAGTTTCCTTGACAACACAGATACGCAGTATTTT
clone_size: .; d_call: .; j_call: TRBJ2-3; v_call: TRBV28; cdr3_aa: CASTGEYTQYF; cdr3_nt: TGTGCCAGCACCGGGGAGTATACGCAGTATTTT
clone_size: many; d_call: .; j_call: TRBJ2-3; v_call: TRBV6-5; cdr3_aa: CASSSNLGALGTDTQYF; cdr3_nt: TGTGCCAGCAGTTCGAATTTGGGGGCCCTTGGCACAGATACGCAGTATTTT
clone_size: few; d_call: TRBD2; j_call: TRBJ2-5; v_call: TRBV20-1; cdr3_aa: CSARDPPTSRKTQYF; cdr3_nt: TGCAGTGCTAGAGATCCCCCGACTAGCAGGAAGACCCAGTACTTC
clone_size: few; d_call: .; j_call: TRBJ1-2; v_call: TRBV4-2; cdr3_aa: CASSPRRGQGYGYTF; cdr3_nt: TGTGCCAGCAGCCCGCGTCGGGGGCAGGGCTATGGCTACACCTTC
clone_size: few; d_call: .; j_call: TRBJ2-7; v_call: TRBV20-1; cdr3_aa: CSARDDQRREQYF; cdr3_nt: TGCAGTGCTAGAGATGACCAGCGGAGAGAGCAGTACTTC
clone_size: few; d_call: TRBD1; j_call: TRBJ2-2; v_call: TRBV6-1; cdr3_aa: CASSIPGQGTGELFF; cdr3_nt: TGTGCCAGCAGCATCCCGGGACAGGGGACCGGGGAGCTGTTTTTT
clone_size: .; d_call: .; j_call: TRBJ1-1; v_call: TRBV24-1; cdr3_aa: CATSDFAGNTEAFF; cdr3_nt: TGTGCCACCAGTGATTTCGCCGGGAACACTGAAGCTTTCTTT
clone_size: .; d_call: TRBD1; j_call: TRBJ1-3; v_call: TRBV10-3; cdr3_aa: CAISAGQAFTGNTIYF; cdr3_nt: TGTGCCATCAGCGCCGGACAGGCCTTCACTGGAAACACCATATATTTT
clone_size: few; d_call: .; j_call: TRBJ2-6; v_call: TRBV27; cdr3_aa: CASSLDYLGSGANVLTF; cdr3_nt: TGTGCCAGCAGTTTGGATTATTTGGGCTCTGGGGCCAACGTCCTGACTTTC
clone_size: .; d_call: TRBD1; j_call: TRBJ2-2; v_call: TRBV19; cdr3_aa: CASIITGAIGNTGELFF; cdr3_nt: TGTGCCAGTATAATCACAGGGGCCATCGGAAACACCGGGGAGCTGTTTTTT
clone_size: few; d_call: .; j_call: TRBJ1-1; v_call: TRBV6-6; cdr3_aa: CASSYYTTDTEAFF; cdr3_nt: TGTGCCAGCAGTTACTATACGACGGACACTGAAGCTTTCTTT
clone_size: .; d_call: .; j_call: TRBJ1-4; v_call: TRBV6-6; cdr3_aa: CASSLRVPIATNEKLFF; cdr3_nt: TGTGCCAGCAGTTTACGGGTCCCGATTGCAACTAATGAAAAACTGTTTTTT
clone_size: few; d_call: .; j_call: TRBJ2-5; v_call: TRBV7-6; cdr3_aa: CASSLGPRLQETQYF; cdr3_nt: TGTGCTAGCAGCTTAGGGCCACGGCTCCAAGAGACCCAGTACTTC
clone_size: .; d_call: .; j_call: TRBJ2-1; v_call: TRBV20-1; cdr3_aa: CSARPRFGQFF; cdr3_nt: TGCAGTGCCAGACCTAGGTTTGGGCAGTTCTTC
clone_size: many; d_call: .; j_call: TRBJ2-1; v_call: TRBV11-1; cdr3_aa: CASSLVTSSYNEQFF; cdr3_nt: TGTGCCAGCAGCTTAGTCACGAGCTCCTACAATGAGCAGTTCTTC
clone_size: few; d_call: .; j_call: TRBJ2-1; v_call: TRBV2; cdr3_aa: CASGTISYNEQFF; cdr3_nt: TGTGCCAGCGGGACAATTTCCTACAATGAGCAGTTCTTC
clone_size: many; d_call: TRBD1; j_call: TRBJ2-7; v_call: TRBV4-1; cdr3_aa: CASSQPGQGYYEQYF; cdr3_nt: TGCGCCAGCAGCCAACCGGGACAGGGGTACTACGAGCAGTACTTC